These 9 T cell receptor beta chains came from one sample sequenced in a study of cytomegalovirus exposure and HLA in healthy donors (dated by TCRdb to 2016 to 2017). The receptor library was made with the immunoSEQ multiplex PCR assay. A mixture of 60 forward primers for TCR Vbeta segments and 13 reverse primers for TCR Jbeta segments was used in the multiplex PCR. In TCRdb, the immuneACCESS table is reduced to in-frame sequences with V and J assigned. These tables do not hold every clone; where another copy was compared, an unresolved V gene accounts for under half, and the others remain unexplained. Present in this sample are 63,000 or so clones, roughly 70% of which were seen just once. The ten most abundant clones make up about 5% of the sample. Source material: PBMCs. These receptors all come from a man in his fifties or sixties in good health and CMV-seronegative.

Worth noting for this clone: One junction end does not reproduce the germline sequence, and a read error may be involved. This rearrangement joins TRBV19 to TRBJ1-5, with 7 bases that match TRBD1. Germline CDR1 and CDR2: LNHDA and SQIVND (reference sequence). This CDR3 region has 10 residues. The CDR3 region is CANLDRTWNF. CDR3 bases: TGTGCCAATCTGGACAGGACCTGGAATTTT.

This clone was seen a few times. The rearrangement uses TRBV27 and TRBJ2-7, with D possibly matching TRBD1 (5 bases). The CDR3 totals 13 residues. V lost 5 bases and J 7 bases, leaving 15 bases between the germline ends. Germline CDR1 is MNHEY and CDR2 is SMNVEV (reference sequence). The DNA of the CDR3 is TGTGCCAGCAGTCCCAAGTTAAAGGGGGAGCAGTACTTC. Protein product: CASSPKLKGEQYF.

This clone was recorded only once. The CDR3 coding sequence is TGTGCCAGTAGTAGAGAAGAGACCCAGTACTTC. Translated, it gives CASSREETQYF. This chain uses TRBV19 with TRBJ2-5; D remains unclear. The CDR3 totals 11 residues. Germline CDR1 reads LNHDA; CDR2 reads SQIVND (reference sequence). Trimming removed 4 bases from V and 3 bases from J, with 3 bases in between.

This clone was seen once. This chain uses TRBV6-4 with TRBJ1-1; D is perhaps TRBD1 (5 bases). CDR1 MRHNA and CDR2 SNTAGT come from the germline V gene. V gave up 8 bases and J gave up 7 bases, with 20 bases separating them. CDR3 length equals 14 residues. The CDR3 DNA is TGTGCCAGCCAAGGGGAACATCACTCCGGTGAAGCTTTCTTT. Residues: CASQGEHHSGEAFF.

The V and J genes are TRBV5-5 and TRBJ2-5; TRBD2 aligns across 7 bases. Germline V gene lookup returns CDR1 SGHKS and CDR2 YYEKEE (reference sequence). The CDR3 contains 16 residues. The V and J ends lost 3 bases and 0 bases, in that order; junction bases with no gene match: 8. CDR3 loop: CASSSEVGGYQETQYF. The CDR3 DNA sequence: TGTGCCAGCAGCTCGGAGGTGGGGGGGTACCAAGAGACCCAGTACTTC.

This clone showed up just a few times. The chain recombines TRBV7-8 with TRBJ1-2; 8 bases agree with TRBD1. Trimming removed 1 base from V and 1 base from J; junction bases left unmatched: 2. Germline CDR1 reads SGHVS; CDR2 reads FQNEAQ. The CDR3 runs to 15 residues. The CDR3 region is CASSLEQGVNYGYTF. CDR3 sequence (DNA): TGTGCCAGCAGCTTAGAACAGGGGGTTAACTATGGCTACACCTTC.

Here the CDR3 reads CASSGTYSYNEQFF. The DNA for the CDR3 is TGTGCCAGCTCAGGGACTTACTCCTACAATGAGCAGTTCTTC. The J gene is TRBJ2-1, the V gene TRBV18; maybe TRBD2 (6 bases). Germline CDR1 and CDR2: KGHSH and LQKENI. Trimming removed 5 bases at V and 0 bases at J, with 8 bases between. CDR3 length: 14 residues.

The chain carries TRBV27 and TRBJ1-5; 8 bases agree with TRBD1. The J segment lost 5 bases and the V segment lost 3 bases, leaving 12 bases of the junction unmatched. This CDR3 has 17 amino acids. CDR1 MNHEY and CDR2 SMNVEV come from the germline V gene (reference sequence). The CDR3 reads CASSFAASPGGHQPQHF. As DNA, the CDR3 is TGTGCCAGCAGTTTTGCGGCTTCGCCAGGGGGCCATCAGCCCCAGCATTTT.

The genes are TRBV29-1 and TRBJ2-7; TRBD2 might be the D (6 bases). The V gene lost 7 bases and the J gene lost 7 bases, with 14 bases spanning the gap. This CDR3 is 11 amino acids long. CDR1 SQVTM and CDR2 ANQGSEA come from the germline V gene. The CDR3 loop reads CSGGTEREQYF. For the CDR3, the DNA is TGCAGCGGCGGGACTGAACGGGAGCAGTACTTC.